This T cell receptor (beta chain) came from a study of blood T cell repertoires in COVID-19. Germline V gives CDR1 MNHNS, CDR2 SASEGT. V dropped 1 base and J dropped 7 bases, with 13 bases sitting between them. The CDR3 is 14 amino acids. Clones were sequenced by immunoSEQ multiplex PCR, and TCRdb holds only the in-frame ones, with some missing. The data show under 300,000 clones, 75% to 90% seen once. Those who participated ranged in age from roughly 18 to 100 years and resided in 20 to 25 US areas. The TCR sequence derives from a woman between 50 and 59 years old who had recovered from COVID-19. The material sequenced was PBMCs or T cells enriched from blood (not recorded which). The chain carries TRBV6-1 and TRBJ1-2, with D maybe TRBD1 (6 bases). In DNA, the CDR3 is TGTGCCAGCAGTGAAGTTCAGGGGCGCGGTGGCTACACCTTC. It translates to CASSEVQGRGGYTF.